This TCR beta chain was found in a study of CD8+ T cells in alopecia areata. CDR1 is LGHNA and CDR2 is YNFKEQ in the germline V gene. Trimming stripped 4 bases from V and 5 bases from J, with 21 bases between. The CDR3 is 17 amino acids. RNA was isolated and reverse transcribed to cDNA, the sequencing template. Sequencing used immunoSEQ multiplex PCR; TCRdb keeps in-frame clones, though not all of them. The repertoire includes about 160,000 clones, under 70% of them detected once, and around 0.9% sits in the top ten. Specified treatment: oral pan-JAK inhibitor, 5-10 mg twice daily. Individuals with alopecia areata gave both lesional scalp punch biopsies and peripheral blood for collection.

Sequenced material: CD4+ T cells sorted from blood, taken at week 4, from a patient treated with tofacitinib. This clonotype was obtained from a human donor with alopecia areata. The rearrangement uses TRBV4-2 and TRBJ2-1, with D possibly being TRBD2 (6 bases). The chain's CDR3 is CASSPPGAGRLDNEQFF. The DNA of the CDR3 is TGTGCCAGCAGCCCCCCAGGCGCGGGGCGTCTTGACAATGAGCAGTTCTTC.